This record concerns one T cell receptor beta chain sequence. The source of the sample is a study of blood T cell repertoires in COVID-19. At the level of the study: COVID-19 samples, acute and convalescent, were from the United States, Italy and Spain. T cells, B-cell-depleted T cells, or PBMCs supplied cDNA or gDNA.

CDR3 length: 14 residues. Germline V gene data show CDR1 as SGHRS and CDR2 as YFSETQ. V gave up 4 bases and J gave up 5 bases, with 12 bases separating them. Authors' methods: Nucleated cell counts were estimated from reference gene primer amplification. The assay was immunoSEQ multiplex PCR, and TCRdb's table has in-frame clones only and misses some. The V and J calls and clone size were taken over from that table, and D and trimming were inferred from the DNA. The sample lists fewer than 150,000 clones; more than 80% were seen once. The sequenced sample consisted of peripheral blood. The chain carries TRBV5-1 and TRBJ1-4, with D tentatively TRBD1 (5 bases). This clonotype originated in an elderly woman with acute or convalescent COVID-19. The CDR3 protein is CASSRWGENEKLFF. The CDR3 DNA sequence: TGCGCCAGCAGCCGATGGGGGGAGAATGAAAAACTGTTTTTT.